These T cell receptor beta chains were read from a single sample in a study of T-cell reconstitution after alpha-beta-depleted transplantation in children. TCRdb processed the PCR reads anew with MiXCR; each CDR3 protein has one entry. The data contain 500,000 or so distinct CDR3 sequences, 32% of them singletons. Sequencing was performed on PBMCs from the stem cell graft donor, taken from the stem cell graft. These receptors came from a human donor who donated a stem cell graft to a child with aplastic anemia. Both conserved end residues are part of each CDR3. D genes are given only for firm matches. Only some rows state a clone size, as once, few, many or a class for expanded clones.

v_call	d_call	cdr3_length	j_call	clone_size	cdr3_nt	cdr3_aa
TRBV6-1	TRBD1	15	TRBJ1-4	.	TGTGCCAGCAGTCATAGGACAGGGGGCGTGGAAAAACTGTTTTTT	CASSHRTGGVEKLFF
TRBV29-1	.	15	TRBJ2-3	few	TGCAGCGTTGAAGGGCTAGTCACGGGTGGGGATACGCAGTATTTT	CSVEGLVTGGDTQYF
TRBV9	.	13	TRBJ1-2	few	TGTGCCAGCAGCGTAGATACAGACTATGGCTACACCTTC	CASSVDTDYGYTF
TRBV20-1	.	13	TRBJ1-1	few	TGCAGTGCTATCTCCATTGACAGGATTGAAGCTTTCTTT	CSAISIDRIEAFF
TRBV29-1	.	13	TRBJ2-7	.	TGCAGCGTTGGGACGACGAGCTCCTACGAGCAGTACTTC	CSVGTTSSYEQYF
TRBV29-1	.	13	TRBJ1-1	.	TGCAGCGTTGCTGGACAATGGGGCACTGAAGCTTTCTTT	CSVAGQWGTEAFF
TRBV29-1	.	12	TRBJ2-5	.	TGCAGCGTTGAAAGCAGTCAAGAGACCCAGTACTTC	CSVESSQETQYF
TRBV12-3/TRBV12-4	.	15	TRBJ1-5	.	TGTGCCAGCAGTTTCCTTGGCCAGTCAAATCAGCCCCAGCATTTT	CASSFLGQSNQPQHF
TRBV29-1	.	11	TRBJ2-7	.	TGCAGCGTTTTAGAAGTGACTGAGCAGTACTTC	CSVLEVTEQYF
TRBV5-1	TRBD2	18	TRBJ2-4	.	TGCGCCAGCAGCGACAGCGACGTAGCGGGGTTCAGCCAAAACATTCAGTACTTC	CASSDSDVAGFSQNIQYF
TRBV6-2/TRBV6-3	TRBD1	17	TRBJ1-5	.	TGTGCCAGCAGTTACTCCGGGACAGCTTATAGCAATCAGCCCCAGCATTTT	CASSYSGTAYSNQPQHF
TRBV12-3/TRBV12-4	TRBD2	14	TRBJ2-2	few	TGTGCCAGCGGCTGGGACTACTCAACCGGGGAGCTGTTTTTT	CASGWDYSTGELFF
TRBV20-1	.	14	TRBJ2-1	few	TGCAGTGCCGGGATGACCGGGAGAAGCAATGAGCAGTTCTTC	CSAGMTGRSNEQFF
TRBV7-2	.	15	TRBJ2-1	few	TGTGCCAGCAGCTCAGCGCAGTACTCCTACAATGAGCAGTTCTTC	CASSSAQYSYNEQFF
TRBV2	TRBD2	17	TRBJ2-1	.	TGTGCCAGCAGTTTAGCGGGAGGGCCCATGGCCTACAATGAGCAGTTCTTC	CASSLAGGPMAYNEQFF
TRBV6-5	.	15	TRBJ2-6	.	TGTGCCAGCAGTTATCGGGGGTCCGGGGCCAACGTCCTGACTTTC	CASSYRGSGANVLTF
TRBV5-5	.	14	TRBJ1-3	.	TGTGCCAGCAGCCTTCGGTCGGAGGGAAACACCATATATTTT	CASSLRSEGNTIYF
TRBV12-3/TRBV12-4	TRBD1	15	TRBJ1-2	few	TGTGCCAGCAGCCTCTTGACAGGGGGTTACTATGGCTACACCTTC	CASSLLTGGYYGYTF
TRBV18	TRBD1	16	TRBJ2-3	.	TGTGCCAGCTCACCGTGGACAGGGGTAAACACAGATACGCAGTATTTT	CASSPWTGVNTDTQYF
TRBV5-4	.	16	TRBJ2-2	.	TGTGCCAGCAGCTCCTCAGATCGAACGTACACCGGGGAGCTGTTTTTT	CASSSSDRTYTGELFF
TRBV7-2	TRBD1	15	TRBJ2-1	.	TGTGCCAGCAGTTCCGGGACAGGGGAAAAGAATGAGCAGTTCTTC	CASSSGTGEKNEQFF
TRBV4-1	.	17	TRBJ1-6	.	TGCGCCAGCAGCCAAGATAGCAGGGATCCCTATAATTCACCCCTCCACTTT	CASSQDSRDPYNSPLHF
TRBV29-1	.	14	TRBJ2-1	.	TGCAGCGTTGCTAGGCTTAGCTCCTACAATGAGCAGTTCTTC	CSVARLSSYNEQFF
TRBV3-1	.	19	TRBJ1-1	few	TGTGCCAGCAGCCAAGTTCCCCTGCTGAGTACCACAGGGAACACTGAAGCTTTCTTT	CASSQVPLLSTTGNTEAFF
TRBV20-1	TRBD1	13	TRBJ2-3	few	TGCAGTGCTAGTCACAGGGGAACAGATACGCAGTATTTT	CSASHRGTDTQYF
TRBV19	.	14	TRBJ2-7	once	TGTGCCAGTAAAGGTGTTGGAAGGGGCCCCGAGCAGTACTTC	CASKGVGRGPEQYF
TRBV7-9	.	15	TRBJ1-4	.	TGTGCCAGCAGCTTAAAAGGTGAAACTAATGAAAAACTGTTTTTT	CASSLKGETNEKLFF
TRBV28	TRBD1	13	TRBJ2-3	few	TGTGCCAGCCAATGGACAGGCGCAGATACGCAGTATTTT	CASQWTGADTQYF
TRBV4-3	.	14	TRBJ1-5	few	TGCGCCAGCAGCCCCGTGGTAGCGAATCAGCCCCAGCATTTT	CASSPVVANQPQHF
TRBV20-1	.	15	TRBJ1-1	.	TGCAGTGCTAGAGCGGGGTCTTCTCTGAACACTGAAGCTTTCTTT	CSARAGSSLNTEAFF
TRBV9	.	13	TRBJ2-7	few	TGTGCCAGCAGCGTCTCGTCCTCCTACGAGCAGTACTTC	CASSVSSSYEQYF
TRBV28	.	15	TRBJ2-1	few	TGTGCCAGCAGTTACTCGGACTTCTCCTACAATGAGCAGTTCTTC	CASSYSDFSYNEQFF
TRBV12-3/TRBV12-4	.	13	TRBJ2-2	.	TGTGCCAGCAGTTTATTGGGGGCCGGGGAGCTGTTTTTT	CASSLLGAGELFF
TRBV12-3/TRBV12-4	.	15	TRBJ2-4	.	TGTGCCAGCAGTTCCACTAAGGTAGCCAAAAACATTCAGTACTTC	CASSSTKVAKNIQYF
TRBV29-1	.	13	TRBJ2-2	few	TGCAGCGTTGCCCAGGCGGGAACCGGGGAGCTGTTTTTT	CSVAQAGTGELFF
TRBV6-2/TRBV6-3	TRBD2	15	TRBJ2-1	.	TGTGCCAGCAGTTGGCCGGGACTAGCGGGAGTAGGTCAGTTCTTC	CASSWPGLAGVGQFF
TRBV29-1	TRBD2	14	TRBJ2-3	.	TGCAGCGTGGGACTAGCGGGTACCACAGATACGCAGTATTTT	CSVGLAGTTDTQYF
TRBV18	.	16	TRBJ1-1	.	TGTGCCAGCTCACTCAACGCTGGACAGAGCCAGACTGAAGCTTTCTTT	CASSLNAGQSQTEAFF
TRBV6-1	TRBD2	18	TRBJ2-3	few	TGTGCCAGCAGGCTACTAGCGGGAGGGAGTGGCGGCACAGATACGCAGTATTTT	CASRLLAGGSGGTDTQYF
TRBV30	TRBD1	15	TRBJ2-2	.	TGTGCCTGGGGGCAGGGGGCCGTGGACACCGGGGAGCTGTTTTTT	CAWGQGAVDTGELFF
TRBV6-1	TRBD2	17	TRBJ2-5	.	TGTGCCAGCAGTCTCCATGGACTAGCGGGAGGGCAGGAGACCCAGTACTTC	CASSLHGLAGGQETQYF
TRBV5-1	TRBD1	13	TRBJ1-4	once	TGCGCCAGCAGACAGGGGACTAATGAAAAACTGTTTTTT	CASRQGTNEKLFF
TRBV12-3/TRBV12-4	TRBD1	15	TRBJ1-5	.	TGTGCCAGCAGTTTATCAGGGGGAGGGAATCAGCCCCAGCATTTT	CASSLSGGGNQPQHF
TRBV5-8	.	15	TRBJ2-3	many	TGTGCCAGCAGCTTGGAGGGGCCTTACACAGATACGCAGTATTTT	CASSLEGPYTDTQYF
TRBV7-2	.	14	TRBJ2-5	.	TGTGCCAGCAGCCAGGGACCCACCCAAGAGACCCAGTACTTC	CASSQGPTQETQYF
TRBV20-1	.	14	TRBJ1-5	.	TGCAGTGCTAGAATGGACGGAAGCAATCAGCCCCAGCATTTT	CSARMDGSNQPQHF
TRBV7-9	.	14	TRBJ2-1	few	TGTGCCAGCAGCTTAGATGCAGGGTACAATGAGCAGTTCTTC	CASSLDAGYNEQFF
TRBV5-1	TRBD1	15	TRBJ2-7	few	TGCGCCAGCACCGCGACAGGGGGTAAAGTATACGAGCAGTACTTC	CASTATGGKVYEQYF
TRBV6-5	.	12	TRBJ2-2	few	TGTGCGGTAGTCGCATCCCCCGGGGAGCTGTTTTTT	CAVVASPGELFF